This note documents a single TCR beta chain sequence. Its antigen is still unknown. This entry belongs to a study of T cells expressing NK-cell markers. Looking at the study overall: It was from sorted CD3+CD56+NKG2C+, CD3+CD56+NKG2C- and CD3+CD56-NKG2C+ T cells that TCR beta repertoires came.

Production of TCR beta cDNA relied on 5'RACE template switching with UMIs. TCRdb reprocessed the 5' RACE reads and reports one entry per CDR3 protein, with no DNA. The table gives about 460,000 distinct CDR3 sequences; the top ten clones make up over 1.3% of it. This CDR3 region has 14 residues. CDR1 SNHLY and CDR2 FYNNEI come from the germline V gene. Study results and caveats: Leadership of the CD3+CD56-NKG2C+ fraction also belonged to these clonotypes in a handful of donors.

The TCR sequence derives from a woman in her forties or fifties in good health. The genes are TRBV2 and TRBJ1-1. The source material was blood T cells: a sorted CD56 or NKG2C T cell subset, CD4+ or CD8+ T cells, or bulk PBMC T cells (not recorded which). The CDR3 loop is CASSPTLASTEAFF.